This is a list of T cell receptor beta chains from one sample in a study of T-cell memory formation after mild COVID-19. TCRdb reprocessed the 5' RACE reads with MiXCR, giving one entry per CDR3 protein. The sample includes roughly 160,000 distinct CDR3 sequences, over 10% of them seen just once. Sample: PBMCs or a T cell subset sorted from them (not recorded which). The receptors derive from a man in his late teens or twenties who had mild COVID-19 (a few samples of this study predate the infection). Cell type and time point are not known. CDR3s include the opening cysteine and the closing phenylalanine or tryptophan. Each record gives: D gene, clone size, V gene, J gene, CDR3 DNA, CDR3 protein. D genes are given only for firm matches. Some rows have no size entry. The others give once, few or many, or a class for an expanded clone.

>.|few|TRBV5-6|TRBJ2-1
TGTGCCAGCAGCTTCGGGGGGCGGAGATACAATGAGCAGTTCTTC
CASSFGGRRYNEQFF
>.|few|TRBV2|TRBJ1-1
TGTGCCAGCAGTGATCGGGGGCGGGACACTGAAGCTTTCTTT
CASSDRGRDTEAFF
>.|many|TRBV5-1|TRBJ2-3
TGCGCCAGCAGCTTGGGACTTACGGCGGCAGATACGCAGTATTTT
CASSLGLTAADTQYF
>.|.|TRBV9|TRBJ2-6
TGTGCCAGCACAGGGGACTCTGGGGCCAACGTCCTGACTTTC
CASTGDSGANVLTF
>.|.|TRBV6-2/TRBV6-3|TRBJ1-2
TGTGCCAGCACTCCGGACAGTGTCTTTTTGCGCTACACCTTC
CASTPDSVFLRYTF
>TRBD2|.|TRBV7-2|TRBJ2-3
TGTGCCAGCAGCGAAGCGTCGAGCGGGGGGTCGGATACGCAGTATTTT
CASSEASSGGSDTQYF
>TRBD2|.|TRBV12-3/TRBV12-4|TRBJ2-3
TGTGCCAGCAGTTCCGCCGTCCGGCAGCAGGCGCAGCGGGGGATAAGCACAGATACGCAGTATTTT
CASSSAVRQQAQRGISTDTQYF
>TRBD1|few|TRBV6-6|TRBJ1-5
TGTGCCAGCAGTACCCGACAGGGCTTTAGCAATCAGCCCCAGCATTTT
CASSTRQGFSNQPQHF
>.|.|TRBV5-1|TRBJ2-5
TGCGCCACGTCCCGGGGGAATACGAAAGAGACCCAGTACTTC
CATSRGNTKETQYF
>TRBD2|few|TRBV5-6|TRBJ2-5
TGTGCCAGCAGCTTGGTAGCGGGGGGGTCGGAGACCCAGTACTTC
CASSLVAGGSETQYF